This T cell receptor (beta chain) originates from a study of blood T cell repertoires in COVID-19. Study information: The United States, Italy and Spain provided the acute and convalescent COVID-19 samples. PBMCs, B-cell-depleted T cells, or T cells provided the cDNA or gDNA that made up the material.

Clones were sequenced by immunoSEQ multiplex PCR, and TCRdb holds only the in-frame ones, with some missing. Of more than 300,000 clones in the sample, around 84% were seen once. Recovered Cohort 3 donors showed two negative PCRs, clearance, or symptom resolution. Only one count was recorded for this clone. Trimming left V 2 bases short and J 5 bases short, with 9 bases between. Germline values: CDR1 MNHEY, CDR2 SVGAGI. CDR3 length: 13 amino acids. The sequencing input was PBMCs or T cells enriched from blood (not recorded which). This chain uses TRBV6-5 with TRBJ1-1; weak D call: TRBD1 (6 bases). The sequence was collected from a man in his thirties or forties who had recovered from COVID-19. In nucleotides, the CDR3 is TGTGCCAGCAGTTACGGGCAGGGGACTGAAGCTTTCTTT. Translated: CASSYGQGTEAFF.